The 4 T cell receptor beta chains below were found in one sample sequenced in a study of blood T cell repertoires in COVID-19. TCRdb keeps only in-frame clones here, not all; method: immunoSEQ multiplex PCR. The table has about 180,000 clones, 84% seen once. The sample was peripheral blood. The source of these receptors is a human donor in a cohort sampled during active COVID-19.

The rearrangement links TRBV30 to TRBJ2-3; maybe TRBD2 (6 bases). Deletions cut 3 bases from V and 2 bases from J, with 15 bases between. CDR3 length: 15 residues. The germline gives CDR1 GTSNPN, CDR2 SVGIG (reference sequence). The CDR3 nucleotides are TGTGCCTGGAGCCCAGGAGGGAGCGACACAGATACGCAGTATTTT. Translation gives CAWSPGGSDTDTQYF.

V is TRBV10-2 and J is TRBJ2-3, with D maybe TRBD2 (6 bases). The ends were cut back, 2 bases at V and 3 bases at J, with 15 bases in the middle. Germline V gene sequence: CDR1 WSHSY, CDR2 SAAADI. The CDR3 extends over 16 amino acids. The CDR3 DNA follows: TGCGCCAGCAGTGAGATGGGAGGACTGGTGACAGATACGCAGTATTTT. It is translated as CASSEMGGLVTDTQYF.

The chain employs TRBV30 and TRBJ2-7; TRBD1 aligns across 7 bases. V was clipped by 3 bases and J by 3 bases; unmatched bases: 5. The CDR3 is 13 residues long. Germline assignment: CDR1 GTSNPN and CDR2 SVGIG (reference sequence). The CDR3 DNA reads TGTGCCTGGAGCTCGACAGGGATCTACGAGCAGTACTTC. Translating gives CAWSSTGIYEQYF.

The chain recombines TRBV4-1 with TRBJ1-2; the D is unclear. Per the germline V gene, CDR1 is MGHRA and CDR2 is YSYEKL. Trimming pared 0 bases from V and 2 bases from J, leaving 7 bases between. This CDR3 region has 14 residues. CDR3 nucleotide sequence: TGCGCCAGCAGCCAAGAAACGGTGAACTATGGCTACACCTTC. Its translation: CASSQETVNYGYTF.